Following are 8 T cell receptor beta chains from one sample sequenced in a study of beta chain features in type 1 diabetes. Their antigens are not known. Every isolated RNA sample was fully reverse transcribed, so sequencing captured expressed TCRB transcripts. TCRdb's copy holds only in-frame clones and misses some; the assay was immunoSEQ multiplex PCR. The sample shows 300,000 to 450,000 clones, roughly 12% of them seen only once. General study results and limits: People with Type 1 diabetes carried modestly yet significantly shorter TCRB CDR3s in all four CD4+ subsets.

Input material: naive CD4+ T cells from blood. The receptor set was obtained from a woman aged 18-35 years with type 1 diabetes.

This clone was counted a few times. The rearrangement uses TRBV30 and TRBJ2-2; unclear D gene. The length of the CDR3 is 12 residues. Per germline, CDR1 GTSNPN and CDR2 SVGIG (reference sequence). Trimming removed 2 bases from V and 7 bases from J, with 8 bases in between. The CDR3: CAWSTWHGELFF. The CDR3 region has the DNA TGTGCCTGGAGTACCTGGCACGGGGAGCTGTTTTTT. The full variable domain, with the rest looked up from reference TRBV30 and TRBJ2-2, is SQTIHQWPATLVQPVGSPLSLECTVEGTSNPNLYWYRQAAGRGLQLLFYSVGIGQISSEVPQNLSASRPQDRQFILSSKKLLLSDSGFYLCAWSTWHGELFFGEGSRLTVL.

This clone was detected a few times. The chain has TRBV6-6 and TRBJ2-7; 7 nucleotides align to TRBD1. CDR3 size: 14 residues. V trimming: 8 bases; J trimming: 3 bases; junction bases outside the gene matches: 10. Germline loops: CDR1 MNHNY, CDR2 SVGAGI (reference sequence). CDR3 coding DNA: TGTGCCAGCGAGACCGGGACAGCTCGCTACGAGCAGTACTTC. This codes for CASETGTARYEQYF.

This clone was detected only a few times. The J gene is TRBJ2-1, the V gene TRBV18; 7 positions agree with TRBD1. From germline, CDR1 is KGHSH and CDR2 LQKENI. The CDR3 is 16 residues long. Unmatched junction bases numbered 9, after V lost 4 bases and J lost 3 bases. DNA for the CDR3: TGTGCCAGCTCACGGGGAAGGGGGCTACTCTACAATGAGCAGTTCTTC. It encodes CASSRGRGLLYNEQFF.

The chain is built from TRBV10-3 and TRBJ2-5; TRBD2 aligns across 8 bases. J was trimmed by 5 bases and V by 10 bases; bases with no gene match: 12. This CDR3 spans 14 amino acids. CDR1 is ENHRY, CDR2 SYGVKD, per germline. CDR3 amino acids: CATIAGLNGETQYF. DNA of the CDR3: TGTGCCACAATAGCGGGATTAAACGGGGAGACCCAGTACTTC.

The chain recombines TRBV5-1 with TRBJ2-3; a weak D match, TRBD2 (7 bases). Germline assignment: CDR1 SGHRS and CDR2 YFSETQ. V was cut by 1 base and J by 4 bases, with 13 bases left in between. The CDR3 is 15 amino acids. CDR3 amino acids: CASSLSRGGADTQYF. CDR3 bases: TGCGCCAGCAGCTTGTCCAGGGGAGGGGCAGATACGCAGTATTTT. Filled out from reference TRBV5-1 and TRBJ2-3, the complete variable domain reads KAGVTQTPRYLIKTRGQQVTLSCSPISGHRSVSWYQQTPGQGLQFLFEYFSETQRNKGNFPGRFSGRQFSNSRSEMNVSTLELGDSALYLCASSLSRGGADTQYFGPGTRLTVL.

This clone was picked up a small number of times. This rearrangement joins TRBV30 to TRBJ1-2, with unresolved D. The CDR3 consists of 15 residues. V was shortened by 0 bases and J by 4 bases, with 15 bases between the two germline ends. Germline-derived CDR1 and CDR2 are GTSNPN and SVGIG (reference sequence). The CDR3 nucleotides read TGTGCCTGGAGTGTGGTCGGGTCCGGAAGCTATGGCTACACCTTC. It codes for CAWSVVGSGSYGYTF.

This chain joins TRBV7-9 and TRBJ1-2; TRBD1 agrees at 8 bases. Germline loops: CDR1 SEHNR, CDR2 FQNEAQ (reference sequence). V lost 5 bases, J lost 8 bases, and 13 bases stayed unmatched. This CDR3 spans 15 amino acids. The CDR3: CASSQVPGQVGGYTF. CDR3 bases: TGTGCCAGCAGCCAAGTCCCGGGACAGGTTGGGGGCTACACCTTC.

This clone has just a few counts. This chain links TRBV7-9 with TRBJ2-5; the match to TRBD1 covers 7 bases. CDR1 is SEHNR and CDR2 is FQNEAQ in the germline V gene (reference sequence). J was trimmed by 6 bases and V by 4 bases; bases with no gene match: 14. The CDR3 spans 16 residues. The CDR3 is CASSSINSTGMKTQYF. The CDR3 DNA reads as TGTGCCAGCAGCTCCATCAACTCGACAGGGATGAAGACCCAGTACTTC. Variable domain in full (rest from reference TRBV7-9 and TRBJ2-5): DTGVSQNPRHKITKRGQNVTFRCDPISEHNRLYWYRQTLGQGPEFLTYFQNEAQLEKSRLLSDRFSAERPKGSFSTLEIQRTEQGDSAMYLCASSSINSTGMKTQYFGPGTRLLVL.